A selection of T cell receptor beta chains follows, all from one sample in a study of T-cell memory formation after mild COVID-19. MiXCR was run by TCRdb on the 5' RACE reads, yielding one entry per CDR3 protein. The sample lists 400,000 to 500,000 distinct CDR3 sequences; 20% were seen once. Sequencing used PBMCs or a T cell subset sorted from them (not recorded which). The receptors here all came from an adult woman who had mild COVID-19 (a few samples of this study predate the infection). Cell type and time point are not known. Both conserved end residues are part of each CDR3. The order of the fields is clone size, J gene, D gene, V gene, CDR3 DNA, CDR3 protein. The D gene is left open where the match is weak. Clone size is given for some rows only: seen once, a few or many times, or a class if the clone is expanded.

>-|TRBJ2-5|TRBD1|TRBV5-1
TGCGCCAGCAACTGGGGCAGGGGGCAGAAAGAGACCCAGTACTTC
CASNWGRGQKETQYF
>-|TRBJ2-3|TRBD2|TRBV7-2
TGTGCCAGCAGCCCGGACCCCACTAGCGGGAGGACAGATACGCAGTATTTT
CASSPDPTSGRTDTQYF
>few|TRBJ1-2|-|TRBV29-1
TGCAGCGTTACCTTAGCTAACTATGGCTACACCTTC
CSVTLANYGYTF
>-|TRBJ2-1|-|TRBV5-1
TGCGCCAGCAGCCCGACCTTTGGATCTACTTACAATGAGCAGTTCTTC
CASSPTFGSTYNEQFF
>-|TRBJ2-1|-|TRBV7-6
TGTGCCAGCAGCTCAGAGGAGGACGAGCAGTTCTTC
CASSSEEDEQFF
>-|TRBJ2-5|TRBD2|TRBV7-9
TGTGCCAGCAGCTCGGGACTAGCGGGAGAGTGGGAGACCCAGTACTTC
CASSSGLAGEWETQYF
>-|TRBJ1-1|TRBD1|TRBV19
TGTGCCAGTAGTATAACGGACAGGTGGGAGACTGAAGCTTTCTTT
CASSITDRWETEAFF
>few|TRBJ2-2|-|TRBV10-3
TGTGCCATCAGTGCAGCGGCTAACACCGGGGAGCTGTTTTTT
CAISAAANTGELFF
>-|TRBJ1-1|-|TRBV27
TGTGCCAGCGGTATTCTGGGGGCTTGGAACACTGAAGCTTTCTTT
CASGILGAWNTEAFF
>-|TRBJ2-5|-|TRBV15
TGTGCCACCAGCAGGGACAGCCTCCAGTACTTC
CATSRDSLQYF
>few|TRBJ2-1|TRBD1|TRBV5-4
TGTGCCAGCAGTACGAGGGGAAAGACAGGGTCCCGCCGGAATGAGCAGTTCTTC
CASSTRGKTGSRRNEQFF
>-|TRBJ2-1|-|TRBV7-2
TGTGCCAGCAGCTTCCCAGGCAATGAGCAGTTCTTC
CASSFPGNEQFF
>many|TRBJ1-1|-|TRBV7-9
TGTGCCAGCAGCTTACCAGGGAACACTGAAGCTTTCTTT
CASSLPGNTEAFF
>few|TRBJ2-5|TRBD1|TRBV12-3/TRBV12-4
TGTGCCAGCAGTTTGCGACAGGGAGAAAAGGGGACCCAGTACTTC
CASSLRQGEKGTQYF
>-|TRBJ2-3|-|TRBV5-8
TGTGCCAGCAGCTCAGGACTAATGGGAGATACGCAGTATTTT
CASSSGLMGDTQYF
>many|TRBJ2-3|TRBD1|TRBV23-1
TGCGCCAGCAGTCATAGGGGACAGGGAGACACAGATACGCAGTATTTT
CASSHRGQGDTDTQYF
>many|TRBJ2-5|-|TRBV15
TGTGCCACCAGCACAGTTCAAGAGACCCAGTACTTC
CATSTVQETQYF
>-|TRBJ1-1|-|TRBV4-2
TGTGCCAGCAGCCAAGAGCCGAGGGCGGGGGATACTGAAGCTTTCTTT
CASSQEPRAGDTEAFF
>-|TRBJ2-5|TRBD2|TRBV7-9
TGTGCCAGCAGCTTAAACCCGAGACTAGCGGGAGAAGAGACCCAGTACTTC
CASSLNPRLAGEETQYF
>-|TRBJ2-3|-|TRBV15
TGTGCCACCAGCAGAGATGAGGGGGGTCGCGGAGATACGCAGTATTTT
CATSRDEGGRGDTQYF
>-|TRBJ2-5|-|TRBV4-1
TGCGCCAGCAGCCAAGACCTGGGTAGTTCGGAGACCCAGTACTTC
CASSQDLGSSETQYF
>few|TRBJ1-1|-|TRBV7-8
TGTGCCAGCAGCTTTAGCCGGGTCCAGAACACTGAAGCTTTCTTT
CASSFSRVQNTEAFF
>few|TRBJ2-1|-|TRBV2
TGTGCCAGCAGTCGCGACAGGTCGAACTACAATGAGCAGTTCTTC
CASSRDRSNYNEQFF
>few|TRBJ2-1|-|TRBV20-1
TGCAGTGCTAGTTCCAGTCGGGAGTACAATGAGCAGTTCTTC
CSASSSREYNEQFF
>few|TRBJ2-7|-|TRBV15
TGTGCCACCAGCAGGACAGGTCCGGCCTACGAGCAGTACTTC
CATSRTGPAYEQYF
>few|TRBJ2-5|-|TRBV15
TGTGCCACCAGCAGACAAAGACAGGTTCCTTGGGAGACCCAGTACTTC
CATSRQRQVPWETQYF
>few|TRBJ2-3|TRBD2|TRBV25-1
TGTGCCAGTGGGGTGACGGGGGGGTTCACAGATACGCAGTATTTT
CASGVTGGFTDTQYF
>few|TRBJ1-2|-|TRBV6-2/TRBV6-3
TGTGCCAGCAGTTATACAGAGTTTAACTATGGCTACACCTTC
CASSYTEFNYGYTF
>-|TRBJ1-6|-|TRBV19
TGTGCCAGTATCGGGGCGAGCTCCTATAATTCACCCCTCCACTTT
CASIGASSYNSPLHF
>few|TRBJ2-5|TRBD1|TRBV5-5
TGTGCCAGCAGCTTTCGGACAGGGACCCAAGAGACCCAGTACTTC
CASSFRTGTQETQYF
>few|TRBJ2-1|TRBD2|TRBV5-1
TGCGCCACCAAGCCCGGACTAGCGGGGGGCAATGAGCAGTTCTTC
CATKPGLAGGNEQFF
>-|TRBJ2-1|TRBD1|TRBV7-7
TGTGCTAGCAGCTTAGCAGGGGGATTTGGCAATGAGCAGTTCTTC
CASSLAGGFGNEQFF
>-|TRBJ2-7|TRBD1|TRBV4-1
TGCGCCAGCAGCCAAGACGGTACAGGGGGTGAGCAGTACTTC
CASSQDGTGGEQYF
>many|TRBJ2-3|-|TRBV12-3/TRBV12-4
TGTGCCAGCAGCACTCTGTGGGGCACAGATACGCAGTATTTT
CASSTLWGTDTQYF
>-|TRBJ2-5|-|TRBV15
TGTGCCACCAGCATCCAGCGGAGTCAAGAGACCCAGTACTTC
CATSIQRSQETQYF
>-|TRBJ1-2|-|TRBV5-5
TGTGCCAGCAGCTTGGTCCCAGGACATGGCTACACCTTC
CASSLVPGHGYTF
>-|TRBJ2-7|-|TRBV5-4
TGTGCCAGCAGCTTGGATGTCGGGACGGGTCAATTC
CASSLDVGTGQF
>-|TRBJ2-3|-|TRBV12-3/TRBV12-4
TGTGCCAGCAGTGGGGGACTTACTTCCGAAGTTACGCAGTATTTT
CASSGGLTSEVTQYF
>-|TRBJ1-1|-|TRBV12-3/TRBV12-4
TGTGCCAGCAGTTCTACTTATTTTATGAACACTGAAGCTTTCTTT
CASSSTYFMNTEAFF